The 32 T cell receptor beta chains reported below all come from one sample, sequenced in a study of T cell responses to AZD1222 COVID-19 vaccine. TCRdb's copy holds only in-frame clones and misses some; the assay was immunoSEQ multiplex PCR. The sample shows over 100,000 clones, approximately 90% of them seen only once. The sample here was peripheral blood, taken 28 days after the second AZD1222 dose. The receptors stem from an adult who received the AZD1222 COVID-19 vaccine.

The genes are TRBV7-8 and TRBJ1-2; TRBD1 might be the D (6 bases). Germline V CDR1 and CDR2: SGHVS, FQNEAQ. CDR3 length equals 15 residues. Trimming shortened V by 5 bases and J by 0 bases, and 13 bases separated the two germline ends. The CDR3 DNA sequence: TGTGCCAGCAGCGACGTCGGGGGCCCTAACTATGGCTACACCTTC. As protein: CASSDVGGPNYGYTF.

This clone was seen once. This CDR3 reads CASSQGAGGGNTEAFF. The CDR3 bases are TGTGCCAGCAGCCAAGGGGCAGGGGGAGGAAACACTGAAGCTTTCTTT. The chain joins TRBV4-2 to TRBJ1-1; 7 bases match TRBD1. There are 16 residues in the CDR3. J was trimmed by 2 bases and V by 1 base; bases with no gene match: 7. Germline CDR1 reads LGHNA; CDR2 reads YNFKEQ.

This sequence joins TRBV28 and TRBJ2-3, with D hard to call. The CDR3 consists of 13 residues. The germline V gene encodes CDR1 MDHEN and CDR2 SYDVKM. V was cut by 5 bases and J by 3 bases, with 9 bases left in between. CDR3 residues: CASSLLLTDTQYF. CDR3 nucleotides: TGTGCCAGCAGTCTACTTTTAACAGATACGCAGTATTTT.

The genes are TRBV6-2 or TRBV6-3 and TRBJ2-2; no reliable D call. The CDR3 contains 13 residues. Between the trimmed V and J ends, which lost 4 bases and 3 bases, there was a span of 6 bases. Germline assignment: CDR1 MNHEY and CDR2 SVGEGT. The CDR3 nucleotides read TGTGCCAGCAGTTTCACGGACACCGGGGAGCTGTTTTTT. Residues: CASSFTDTGELFF.

The rearrangement links TRBV27 to TRBJ2-3, with TRBD1 matching over 9 bases. This CDR3 contains 16 residues. Germline V CDR1 and CDR2: MNHEY, SMNVEV (reference sequence). V shed 2 bases, J shed 2 bases, and the junction held 5 bases outside the gene matches. DNA of the CDR3: TGTGCCAGCAGTTTAGACACAGGGGGCCCCACAGATACGCAGTATTTT. Its protein product is CASSLDTGGPTDTQYF.

The chain uses TRBV4-1 and TRBJ1-1, with D possibly matching TRBD1 (5 bases). The CDR3 is 15 residues long. The germline V gene has CDR1 MGHRA and CDR2 YSYEKL. V lost 0 bases and J lost 0, with 8 bases in between. The CDR3 DNA follows: TGCGCCAGCAGCCAAGAGGGACTGATGAACACTGAAGCTTTCTTT. Its translation is CASSQEGLMNTEAFF.

Only a few counts were recorded for this clone. This chain joins TRBV18 and TRBJ1-4, with D perhaps matching TRBD1 (6 bases). Germline V CDR1 and CDR2: KGHSH, LQKENI. The CDR3 is 13 residues long. V was shortened by 6 bases and J by 6 bases, with 11 bases between the two germline ends. CDR3 DNA: TGTGCCAGCTCTAGCCAGGGGCATGAAAAACTGTTTTTT. Protein sequence: CASSSQGHEKLFF.

The chain links TRBV7-9 to TRBJ1-1, with D uncertain. V was trimmed by 1 base and J by 0 bases, leaving 6 bases between them. The CDR3 spans 14 residues. Germline CDR1 SEHNR, CDR2 FQNEAQ (reference sequence). CDR3 residues: CASSLGKVNTEAFF. The CDR3 nucleotides read TGTGCCAGCAGCTTAGGGAAGGTGAACACTGAAGCTTTCTTT.

As to this clone: Other DNA sequences in this specimen translate into the identical CDR3. The chain recombines TRBV5-1 with TRBJ2-1, with D possibly TRBD2 on 5 matching bases. The germline V gene has CDR1 SGHRS and CDR2 YFSETQ. V lost 0 bases and J 5 bases, leaving 9 bases between the germline ends. The CDR3 consists of 14 residues. CDR3 region: CASSLATRNNEQFF. CDR3 coding DNA: TGCGCCAGCAGCTTGGCCACTAGGAACAATGAGCAGTTCTTC.

The rearrangement uses TRBV19 and TRBJ1-1; a weak D match, TRBD1 (5 bases). Germline CDR1 reads LNHDA; CDR2 reads SQIVND (reference sequence). Trimming pared 6 bases from V and 0 bases from J, leaving 11 bases between. The CDR3 length is 14 residues. DNA of the CDR3: TGTGCCAGTAGAAAGCAGGGTTTGAACACTGAAGCTTTCTTT. Protein product: CASRKQGLNTEAFF.

In DNA form, the CDR3 reads TGTGCCAGTAAGAAATGGGACAGGGAATCACCCCTCCACTTT. Translated: CASKKWDRESPLHF. The V gene is TRBV19, the J gene TRBJ1-6; TRBD1 aligns across 9 bases. This CDR3 is 14 amino acids long. Trimming cost V 7 bases and J 10 bases; bases outside gene matches: 8. Germline CDR1 is LNHDA and CDR2 is SQIVND (reference sequence).

The chain combines TRBV5-4 with TRBJ1-2; 7 bases match TRBD1. The CDR3 runs to 14 residues. The J segment lost 1 base and the V segment lost 6 bases, leaving 6 bases of the junction unmatched. The germline V gene encodes CDR1 SGHNT and CDR2 YYREEE (reference sequence). This CDR3 is CASNGDSLNYGYTF. In nucleotides, the CDR3 is TGTGCCAGCAACGGGGACAGCCTTAACTATGGCTACACCTTC.

V usage is TRBV29-1 and J usage is TRBJ2-3, with 8 bases fitting TRBD1. This CDR3 is built from 17 residues. J gave up 2 bases and V 5 bases, and 15 bases lay outside the gene matches. CDR1 is SQVTM and CDR2 is ANQGSEA in the germline V gene. CDR3 protein: CSVYGQGVSPLTDTQYF. Here the CDR3 DNA reads TGCAGCGTTTATGGACAGGGTGTTTCACCCCTCACAGATACGCAGTATTTT.

The chain joins TRBV3-1 (or the pseudogene TRBV3-2) to TRBJ1-3; D gene unclear. Trimming pared 7 bases from V and 7 bases from J, leaving 11 bases between. CDR1 and CDR2 (germline): LGHDT, YNNKEL (reference sequence). The CDR3 runs 12 residues. This chain's CDR3 is CASTRSGNTIYF. As DNA, the CDR3 is TGTGCCAGCACCCGTTCGGGGAACACCATATATTTT.

V gene TRBV3-1 (or the pseudogene TRBV3-2) combines with J gene TRBJ1-5, with D possibly matching TRBD1 (5 bases). The V and J ends lost 1 base and 4 bases respectively, with 8 bases between them. The CDR3 extends over 14 amino acids. The germline gives CDR1 LGHDT, CDR2 YNNKEL (reference sequence). The CDR3 spells CASSQVGGNQPQHF. DNA for the CDR3: TGTGCCAGCAGCCAAGTTGGGGGGAATCAGCCCCAGCATTTT.

This clone was found once. This chain links TRBV7-9 with TRBJ2-1; 7 nucleotides line up with TRBD2. V lost 0 bases and J lost 8; bases outside the gene matches: 10. The CDR3 has 16 residues. Germline CDR1 and CDR2: SEHNR and FQNEAQ (reference sequence). In nucleotides, the CDR3 is TGTGCCAGCAGCTTAGCGGGAGGGGTGGGGCTGGATGAGCAGTTCTTC. Its translation: CASSLAGGVGLDEQFF.

The rearrangement uses TRBV19 and TRBJ2-7; D is undetermined. CDR1 is LNHDA and CDR2 is SQIVND in the germline V gene (reference sequence). Trimming left V 4 bases short and J 6 bases short, with 13 bases between. The CDR3 loop spans 13 amino acids. The CDR3 loop reads CASSTVDTLEQYF. CDR3 nucleotide sequence: TGTGCCAGTAGTACCGTAGACACCCTCGAGCAGTACTTC.

In regard to this clone: One junction end disagrees with the germline gene, perhaps due to a read error. The rearrangement uses TRBV5-1 and TRBJ1-1, with D perhaps matching TRBD1 (5 bases). CDR1 SGHRS and CDR2 YFSETQ come from the germline V gene. The CDR3 is made up of 20 amino acids. CDR3 nucleotide sequence: TGCGCCAGCACCTTGGTAGGTTTGGGCAGGGCACGATCGGGGGACACTGAAGCTTTCTTT. It specifies CASTLVGLGRARSGDTEAFF.

The rearrangement links TRBV6-6 to TRBJ2-3, with TRBD1 identical over 9 bases. J gave up 4 bases and V 3 bases, and 8 bases lay outside the gene matches. The germline gives CDR1 MNHNY, CDR2 SVGAGI (reference sequence). The CDR3 has 16 amino acids. CDR3 DNA: TGTGCCAGCAGTTATGGGGGACAGGGAAGTGCAGATACGCAGTATTTT. Translation: CASSYGGQGSADTQYF.

In its sample, this clone was seen once. V gene TRBV29-1 combines with J gene TRBJ2-2; 7 positions match TRBD2. In germline, CDR1 is SQVTM, CDR2 ANQGSEA. This CDR3 spans 14 amino acids. The trim removed 5 bases at V and 3 bases at J, leaving 6 bases unmatched. CDR3 loop: CSVKTSRYTGELFF. CDR3 sequence (DNA): TGCAGCGTTAAGACTAGCCGATACACCGGGGAGCTGTTTTTT.

The J gene is TRBJ2-3, the V gene TRBV24-1; D call uncertain. The CDR3 is 14 amino acids. Germline V gene data show CDR1 as KGHDR and CDR2 as SFDVKD. Trimming stripped 1 base from V and 3 bases from J, with 7 bases between. CDR3 sequence (DNA): TGTGCCACCAGTGATTTAGGGCAGACAGATACGCAGTATTTT. It translates to CATSDLGQTDTQYF.

V and J are TRBV18 and TRBJ2-1, with no clear D. V was trimmed by 1 base and J by 7 bases, leaving 5 bases between them. This CDR3 has 12 residues. Germline V gene lookup returns CDR1 KGHSH and CDR2 LQKENI. CDR3 region: CASSPQSNEQFF. The CDR3 DNA follows: TGTGCCAGCTCACCACAGAGTAATGAGCAGTTCTTC.

This rearrangement joins TRBV18 to TRBJ1-2, with D uncertain. This CDR3 has 12 residues. CDR1 and CDR2 from the germline V gene are KGHSH and LQKENI. The ends were cut back, 5 bases at V and 5 bases at J, with 9 bases in the middle. The CDR3 spells CASSWADYGYTF. CDR3 coding DNA: TGTGCCAGCTCATGGGCGGATTATGGCTACACCTTC.

The genes are TRBV2 and TRBJ2-3; D ambiguous. The germline V gene has CDR1 SNHLY and CDR2 FYNNEI. The CDR3 totals 13 residues. The germline V and J ends were trimmed by 7 bases and 1 base, with 9 bases remaining between them. This chain's CDR3 is CASNKLGTDTQYF. The CDR3 DNA reads TGTGCCAGCAATAAACTCGGCACAGATACGCAGTATTTT.

The sample holds a few counts of this clone. This chain connects TRBV6-5 to TRBJ1-2; tentative D call: TRBD1 (6 bases). Germline CDR1 reads MNHEY; CDR2 reads SVGAGI. V was cut by 4 bases and J by 11 bases, with 11 bases left in between. The CDR3 is 11 amino acids. The DNA for the CDR3 is TGTGCCAGCAGTTCGAGTGGACAGTACACCTTC. Encoded protein: CASSSSGQYTF.

This clone came up a few times. This chain links TRBV5-1 with TRBJ2-7; 9 nucleotides align to TRBD2. The CDR3 runs to 14 residues. Germline V gene sequence: CDR1 SGHRS, CDR2 YFSETQ. V lost 4 bases, J lost 5 bases, and 7 bases stayed unmatched. The CDR3 DNA is TGCGCCAGCAGCCTCAGAGCGGGAGGAAACGAGCAGTACTTC. Protein sequence: CASSLRAGGNEQYF. Drawing the rest from reference TRBV5-1 and TRBJ2-7, the complete variable domain is KAGVTQTPRYLIKTRGQQVTLSCSPISGHRSVSWYQQTPGQGLQFLFEYFSETQRNKGNFPGRFSGRQFSNSRSEMNVSTLELGDSALYLCASSLRAGGNEQYFGPGTRLTVT.

V gene TRBV30 combines with J gene TRBJ1-1, with 9 nucleotides matching TRBD1. Losses at the gene ends were 4 bases for V and 4 bases for J; bases not matched to a gene: 4. This CDR3 is built from 13 residues. Per the germline V gene, CDR1 is GTSNPN and CDR2 is SVGIG (reference sequence). CDR3 protein: CAWNRGRVTEAFF. Written as DNA, the CDR3 is TGTGCCTGGAACAGGGGGCGCGTCACTGAAGCTTTCTTT.

The chain carries TRBV5-4 and TRBJ1-2, with 8 positions matching TRBD1. CDR1 and CDR2 from the germline V gene are SGHNT and YYREEE (reference sequence). The CDR3 length is 13 residues. Trimming cost V 4 bases and J 8 bases; bases outside gene matches: 7. The CDR3 spells CASSIQGVEGYTF. CDR3 coding DNA: TGTGCCAGCAGCATACAGGGGGTGGAAGGCTACACCTTC.

The V gene is TRBV7-8, the J gene TRBJ2-5, with 10 bases identical to TRBD1. The CDR3 spans 16 residues. CDR1 SGHVS and CDR2 FQNEAQ come from the germline V gene. J lost 4 bases, V lost 5 bases, and 10 bases had no gene match. This chain's CDR3 is CASSARQGASTETQYF. Written as DNA, the CDR3 is TGTGCCAGCAGCGCCAGACAGGGGGCTTCGACAGAGACCCAGTACTTC.

J is TRBJ1-6 and V is TRBV15, with TRBD1 matching 9 bases. CDR3 length: 20 residues. CDR1 and CDR2 (germline): LNHNV, YYDKDF (reference sequence). J lost 3 bases, V lost 2 bases, and 14 bases had no gene match. CDR3 sequence: CATSRPPGQGLSHYNSPLHF. Here the CDR3 DNA reads TGTGCCACCAGCAGACCGCCGGGACAGGGCCTCTCTCACTATAATTCACCCCTCCACTTT.

A single count supports this clone. The V and J genes are TRBV5-1 and TRBJ2-1; 7 positions match TRBD2. Losses at the gene ends were 4 bases for V and 2 bases for J; bases not matched to a gene: 6. In germline, CDR1 is SGHRS, CDR2 YFSETQ. This CDR3 spans 15 amino acids. Written as DNA, the CDR3 is TGCGCCAGCAGCGTTATGGGGACTACCTACAATGAGCAGTTCTTC. Translation gives CASSVMGTTYNEQFF.

V and J are TRBV18 and TRBJ2-5, with D possibly being TRBD2 (6 bases). V lost 0 bases and J 4 bases, leaving 12 bases between the germline ends. This CDR3 is 15 amino acids long. Germline CDR1 reads KGHSH; CDR2 reads LQKENI. The CDR3 loop reads CASSPPAVGGETQYF. Here the CDR3 DNA reads TGTGCCAGCTCACCACCTGCAGTCGGGGGAGAGACCCAGTACTTC.